The source of this TCR beta chain is a study of cytomegalovirus exposure and HLA in healthy donors. The CDR3 length is 15 residues. Germline V gene sequence: CDR1 SGHDN, CDR2 FVKESK. The V end lost 1 base, the J end lost 8 bases, and 18 bases lay between the germline ends. With 60 Vbeta and 13 Jbeta primers, the PCR was carried out. Assay used: immunoSEQ multiplex PCR; TCRdb lists only in-frame clones, some missing. The profile covers more than 85,000 clones, with about 62% appearing a single time and approximately 4.8% taken by the ten largest. This sequence originates from a human donor in good health. The chain recombines TRBV14 with TRBJ2-7, with D maybe TRBD2 (5 bases). The sample taken for sequencing was PBMCs. CDR3 sequence (DNA): TGTGCCAGCAGCCAAGCATTACGGGGAGCTGACAAGCAGTACTTC. Protein product: CASSQALRGADKQYF.